The source of this TCR beta chain is a study of sequential checkpoint blockade in melanoma (dated by TCRdb to between 2018 and 2020). For the wider study: Using 1:1 randomization, the trial assigned patients either to first-line nivolumab followed by ipilimumab (arm A) or to ipilimumab followed by nivolumab (arm B). Both trial sequences were followed by maintenance nivolumab. Broad study findings and their caveats: The response-prediction model combining TCR metrics and mutation burden needs validation in larger, independent patient cohorts.

The treatment or condition label here, explained by the study, means: randomized to nivolumab then ipilimumab (arm A) or the reverse (arm B). None of the patients in the trial had previously been given DNA-damaging chemotherapy. On a FACS Aria II flow cytometer, live CD3+CD8+ cells that were negative for CD19 and CD56 were sorted from thawed PBMCs. Samples were obtained from patients with melanoma enrolled in CheckMate 064, a randomized, open-label phase II trial of sequential checkpoint blockade. Peripheral blood mononuclear cells were obtained through leukapheresis, purified using Ficoll-Paque, and frozen in human serum containing roughly 10% DMSO. Immediately after sorting, the purity of the sorted blood CD3+CD8+ cells was confirmed to be >95%, and DNA was then extracted. As to this clone: Which antigen it targets is not known. Per-base quality was not reported, and no clone a single base away is much larger than it.

The germline V gene yields MGHDK for CDR1 and SYGVNS for CDR2. The CDR3 starts with the cysteine, ends with the phenylalanine, and has 14 residues. The retained sequence is limited to the CDR3, 42 bases, with the frame set at the first base. V is cut by 6 bases and J by 2 bases, and the space between the germline ends is 14 bases. The immunoSEQ Assay was used to immunosequence TCRbeta CDR3 regions from genomic DNA. Before high-throughput sequencing, genomic DNA was amplified using bias-controlled multiplex PCR. In the paper's pipeline: To quantify the absolute abundance of each unique TCRbeta CDR3 region, the sequences were collapsed and filtered. Clonality, defined as 1 minus Pielou's evenness, was calculated using productive rearrangements only. Clones with significantly greater frequencies in on-treatment versus baseline samples were identified using a previously published method. Drawn from immuneACCESS, this table holds only the in-frame rearrangements with V and J called that TCRdb kept. Clones are partly lost; checked studies trace under half to an unresolved V gene and leave the rest unexplained. Clone size and the V and J calls come from that table; the DNA yielded D and trimming. The sample has about 40,000 clones on record, 86% of them singletons. The top ten hold roughly an eighth of the sample.

The V and J genes are TRBV25-1 and TRBJ2-7; tentative D gene TRBD1, with 6 bases matching. The sequencing used CD8+ T cells sorted from blood (inferred from file names), collected from a patient given nivolumab and ipilimumab in sequence. This TCR was recovered from a human donor with melanoma. The CDR3 loop reads CASRARDTAYEQYF. The bases read TGTGCCAGCAGGGCCCGGGACACTGCCTACGAGCAGTACTTC.